This record covers a single T cell receptor beta chain. The antigen remains unidentified. Profiled with immunoSEQ multiplex PCR; TCRdb holds only in-frame clones, not every one. Among some 74,000 clones listed, 90% were seen once. The data are from a study of T cell responses to AZD1222 COVID-19 vaccine. The analysis combined second doses at about 4 or about 12 weeks. Regarding the study as a whole: Unmutated regions of variants are reportedly targeted by nearly half of spike-specific TCRs. Clonal diversity may have been underestimated, and the donors were mostly white British, with more females than males. Increased Spike-specific TCR breadth and depth were observed after two AZD1222 doses.

This CDR3 has 14 amino acids. V was cut by 4 bases and J by 4 bases, with 12 bases left in between. Germline V gives CDR1 SGHTS, CDR2 YDEGEE. This TCR came from an adult who received the AZD1222 COVID-19 vaccine. V and J are TRBV5-8 and TRBJ1-3; D may be TRBD1 (5 bases). The sample consisted of peripheral blood, taken 28 days after the second AZD1222 dose. This chain's CDR3 is CASSKPGRGNTIYF. The CDR3 DNA sequence: TGTGCCAGCAGCAAGCCGGGACGAGGAAACACCATATATTTT.